Following are 18 T cell receptor beta chains from one sample sequenced in a study of identical twins. TCRdb reprocessed the 5' RACE reads via MiXCR and lists one record per CDR3 protein. The data contain a few hundred thousand distinct CDR3 sequences, approximately 8.8% of them singletons. Sequenced input: naive T cells sorted from blood. All receptors come from a woman between 45 and 65 years old in good health.

This clonotype showed up many times. The chain combines TRBV5-1 with TRBJ1-1; unclear D gene. This CDR3 has 14 residues. Germline CDR1 and CDR2: SGHRS and YFSETQ. V was shortened by 5 bases and J by 5 bases, with 16 bases between the two germline ends. The CDR3: CASRESAGRTEAFF. Written as DNA, the CDR3 is TGCGCCAGCAGGGAATCCGCGGGTCGGACTGAAGCTTTCTTT.

This clonotype came up many times. This sequence joins TRBV4-2 and TRBJ1-1; TRBD1 aligns across 9 bases. Germline V gene sequence: CDR1 LGHNA, CDR2 YNFKEQ. The length of the CDR3 is 15 residues. V dropped 6 bases and J dropped 5; count of bases not matched to a gene: 10. The CDR3, as DNA: TGTGCCAGCAGATCCGGGACAGGGATGGGGACTGAAGCTTTCTTT. Amino acids: CASRSGTGMGTEAFF.

This clonotype was seen more than once but under ten times. This chain joins TRBV7-2 and TRBJ2-3; TRBD1 agrees at 7 bases. After removal of 4 bases from V and 8 bases from J, the junction contained 12 bases not matched to a gene. This CDR3 contains 15 residues. The germline V gene encodes CDR1 SGHTA and CDR2 FQGNSA. CDR3 sequence reads: CASSSWKGAHPTQYF. The CDR3 DNA is TGTGCCAGCAGCTCTTGGAAGGGGGCCCACCCTACGCAGTATTTT.

This clonotype was seen a few times. The DNA for the CDR3 is TGTGCCAGCAGCCTAAATAGCGGGATCACCGGGGAGCTGTTTTTT. It translates to CASSLNSGITGELFF. The gene calls are TRBV11-2 and TRBJ2-2, with TRBD2 matching over 8 bases. CDR1 SGHAT and CDR2 FQNNGV come from the germline V gene. V was clipped by 5 bases and J by 4 bases; unmatched bases: 6. The CDR3 contains 15 residues. The entire variable domain, with the rest obtained from reference TRBV11-2 and TRBJ2-2, is as follows: EAGVAQSPRYKIIEKRQSVAFWCNPISGHATLYWYQQILGQGPKLLIQFQNNGVVDDSQLPKDRFSAERLKGVDSTLKIQPAKLEDSAVYLCASSLNSGITGELFFGEGSRLTVL.

This clonotype was found many times. V gene TRBV12-5 combines with J gene TRBJ2-1; D could derive from TRBD1 or TRBD2 (6 bases each). CDR1 is LGHNT and CDR2 is FRNRAP in the germline V gene. V was pared by 3 bases and J by 4 bases, with 10 bases between. There are 14 residues in the CDR3. The DNA of the CDR3 is TGTGCTAGTGGTTTTACAGGGAGGTACAATGAGCAGTTCTTC. This translates into CASGFTGRYNEQFF.

The chain joins TRBV12-3 or TRBV12-4 to TRBJ1-1; 8 bases are a match to TRBD1. The CDR3 length is 14 residues. With 4 bases clipped from V and 5 bases from J, the junction kept 6 bases outside the gene matches. CDR3 residues: CASSSRGRRTEAFF. CDR3 DNA: TGTGCCAGCAGTTCCAGGGGGCGTAGGACTGAAGCTTTCTTT.

This rearrangement joins TRBV6-1 to TRBJ2-7; possibly TRBD2 for D (6 bases). The CDR3 loop spans 13 amino acids. V dropped 7 bases and J dropped 0 bases, with 10 bases sitting between them. Germline CDR1 and CDR2: MNHNS and SASEGT. CDR3 DNA: TGTGCCAGCAAGTACGGGAGCTCCTACGAGCAGTACGTC. Its translation: CASKYGSSYEQYV.

The CDR3 DNA reads as TGCGCCAGCAGAACGACTTCAGGACACGGACTATCAATGAACACTGAAGCTTTCTTT. This sequence encodes CASRTTSGHGLSMNTEAFF. J is TRBJ1-1 and V is TRBV4-1; tentatively, D is TRBD1 (5 bases). The germline V and J ends were trimmed by 6 bases and 0 bases, with 26 bases remaining between them. CDR3 length: 19 residues. Per germline, CDR1 MGHRA and CDR2 YSYEKL.

There are a few counts of this clonotype. This chain connects TRBV13 to TRBJ2-7; maybe TRBD2 (6 bases). CDR1 and CDR2 from the germline V gene are PRHDT and FYEKMQ (reference sequence). The ends were cut back, 4 bases at V and 2 bases at J, with 18 bases in the middle. The CDR3 spans 16 residues. The CDR3 region has the DNA TGTGCCAGCAGCTCATCGAGCGGGCTCCCCGCCTACGAGCAGTACTTC. Encoded protein: CASSSSSGLPAYEQYF.

In this sample, this clonotype turned up once. The chain is built from TRBV30 and TRBJ2-1; D not certain. This CDR3 is 14 amino acids long. V was trimmed by 3 bases and J by 0 bases, leaving 9 bases between them. Germline assignment: CDR1 GTSNPN and CDR2 SVGIG (reference sequence). The CDR3 DNA is TGTGCCTGGAGCGGCCTGGGCTCCTACAATGAGCAGTTCTTC. Its translation: CAWSGLGSYNEQFF.

The chain links TRBV29-1 to TRBJ2-3; 7 bases line up with TRBD2. CDR3 size: 15 residues. The junction had 7 bases not matched to a gene; V was cut back by 3 bases and J by 1 base. Germline V lookup: CDR1 SQVTM, CDR2 ANQGSEA. As DNA, the CDR3 is TGCAGCGTTGAGGGCGGGGAGGGAGGCACAGATACGCAGTATTTT. Its protein product is CSVEGGEGGTDTQYF.

The V gene is TRBV12-3 or TRBV12-4, the J gene TRBJ2-3; TRBD2 matches at 8 bases. The CDR3 contains 16 residues. Germline trimming cut 6 bases from V and 2 bases from J; bases unmatched to any gene: 10. CDR3 DNA: TGTGCCAGCAGCCCCTATACTAGCGGCCCCACAGATACGCAGTATTTT. Its translation: CASSPYTSGPTDTQYF.

The J gene is TRBJ2-1, the V gene TRBV5-5; D is uncertain. V shed 0 bases and J shed 5 bases, with 9 bases lying between them. The CDR3 loop spans 14 amino acids. Germline-derived CDR1 and CDR2 are SGHKS and YYEKEE (reference sequence). CDR3 bases: TGTGCCAGCAGCTTGGGTGCAGCTGACAATGAGCAGTTCTTC. Protein product: CASSLGAADNEQFF.

This clonotype has ten or more counts. The junction shows a germline mismatch at one end, possibly a read error. This chain connects TRBV29-1 to TRBJ2-5; the D gene is possibly TRBD1 (5 bases). The CDR3 covers 11 residues. Germline lookup yields CDR1 SQVTM and CDR2 ANQGSEA. CDR3: CSAEELTDQYF. The CDR3 DNA follows: TGCAGCGCTGAAGAACTGACAGACCAGTACTTC.

This clonotype came up a few times. J is TRBJ2-5 and V is TRBV18; D not resolved. Germline lookup yields CDR1 KGHSH and CDR2 LQKENI. The CDR3 is 14 amino acids. The V end was cut by 1 base, the J end by 2 bases, with 8 bases between. The CDR3 here is CASSPLQPQETQYF. The CDR3 DNA reads TGTGCCAGCTCACCACTCCAACCACAAGAGACCCAGTACTTC.

This clonotype was detected ten times or more. V is TRBV20-1 and J is TRBJ2-3, with 9 bases aligning to TRBD2. Germline V gene data show CDR1 as DFQATT and CDR2 as SNEGSKA (reference sequence). The ends lost 6 bases at V and 1 base at J; junction bases unmatched: 2. The CDR3 loop spans 13 amino acids. CDR3 region: CSAEREGTDTQYF. The CDR3, as DNA: TGCAGTGCCGAGCGGGAGGGCACAGATACGCAGTATTTT.

This clonotype has ten or more counts. The chain couples TRBV15 to TRBJ2-3, with D unresolved. The V gene lost 3 bases and the J gene lost 1 base, with 11 bases spanning the gap. Germline loops: CDR1 LNHNV, CDR2 YYDKDF (reference sequence). The CDR3 contains 15 residues. The CDR3 sequence is CATSSRARGTDTQYF. The CDR3, as DNA: TGTGCCACCAGCAGTAGGGCGCGTGGCACAGATACGCAGTATTTT.

This clonotype has a count of ten or more. The chain uses TRBV29-1 and TRBJ2-7, with TRBD1 as a possible D gene (6 bases). This CDR3 has 13 amino acids. With 4 bases removed from V and 0 bases from J, the gap between germline ends came to 10 bases. The germline V gene encodes CDR1 SQVTM and CDR2 ANQGSEA. CDR3 coding DNA: TGCAGCGTTGTGTGGGACACCTCCTACGAGCAGTACTTC. This codes for CSVVWDTSYEQYF.